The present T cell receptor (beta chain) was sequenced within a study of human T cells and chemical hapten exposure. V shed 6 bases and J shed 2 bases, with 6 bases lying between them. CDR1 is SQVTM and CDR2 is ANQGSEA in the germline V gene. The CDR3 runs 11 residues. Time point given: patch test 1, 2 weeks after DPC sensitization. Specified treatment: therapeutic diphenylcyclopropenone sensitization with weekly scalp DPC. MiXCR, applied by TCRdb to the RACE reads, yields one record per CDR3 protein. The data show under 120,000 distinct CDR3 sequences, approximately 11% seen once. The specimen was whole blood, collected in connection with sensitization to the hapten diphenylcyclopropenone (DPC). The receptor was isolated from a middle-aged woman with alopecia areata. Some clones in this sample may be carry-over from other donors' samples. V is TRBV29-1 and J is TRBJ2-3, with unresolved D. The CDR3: CSVVNTDTQYF. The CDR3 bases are TGCAGCGTGGTGAACACAGATACGCAGTATTTT.